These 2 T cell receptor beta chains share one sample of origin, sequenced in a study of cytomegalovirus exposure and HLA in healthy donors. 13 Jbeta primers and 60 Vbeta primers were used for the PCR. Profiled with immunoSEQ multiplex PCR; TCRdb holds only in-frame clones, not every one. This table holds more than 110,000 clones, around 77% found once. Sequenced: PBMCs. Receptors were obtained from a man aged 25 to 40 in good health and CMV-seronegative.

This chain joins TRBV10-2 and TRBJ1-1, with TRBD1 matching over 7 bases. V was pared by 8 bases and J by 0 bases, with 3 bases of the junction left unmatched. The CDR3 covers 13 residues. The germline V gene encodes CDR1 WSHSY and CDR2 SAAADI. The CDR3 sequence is CASGDRLNTEAFF. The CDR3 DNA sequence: TGCGCCAGCGGGGACAGATTGAACACTGAAGCTTTCTTT.

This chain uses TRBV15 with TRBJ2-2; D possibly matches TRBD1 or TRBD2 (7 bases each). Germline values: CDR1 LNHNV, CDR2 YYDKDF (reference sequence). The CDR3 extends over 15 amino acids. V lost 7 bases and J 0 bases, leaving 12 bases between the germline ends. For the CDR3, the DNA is TGTGCCACCACCAGGGGGGGATCGAACACCGGGGAGCTGTTTTTT. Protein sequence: CATTRGGSNTGELFF.